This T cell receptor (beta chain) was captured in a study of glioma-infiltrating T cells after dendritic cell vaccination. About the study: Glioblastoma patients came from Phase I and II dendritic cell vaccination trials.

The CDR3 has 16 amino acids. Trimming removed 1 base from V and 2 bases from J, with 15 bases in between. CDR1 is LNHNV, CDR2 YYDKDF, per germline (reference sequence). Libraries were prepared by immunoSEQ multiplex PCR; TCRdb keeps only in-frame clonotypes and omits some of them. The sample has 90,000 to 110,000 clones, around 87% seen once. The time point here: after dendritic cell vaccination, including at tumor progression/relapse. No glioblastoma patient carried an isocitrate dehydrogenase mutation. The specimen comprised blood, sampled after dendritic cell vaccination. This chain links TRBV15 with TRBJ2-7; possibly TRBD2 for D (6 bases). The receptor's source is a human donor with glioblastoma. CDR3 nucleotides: TGTGCCACCAGCAGAGCCCCGGTCGGGAGCACCTACGAGCAGTACTTC. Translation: CATSRAPVGSTYEQYF.